This TCR beta chain came from a study of cytomegalovirus exposure and HLA in healthy donors. Deletions cut 5 bases from V and 0 bases from J, with 11 bases between. The CDR3 is made up of 15 amino acids. CDR1 and CDR2 from the germline V gene are SEHNR and FQNEAQ (reference sequence). Details on this clone: Its target is unknown.

General observations from the study: The authors later linked a missense DCLRE1C variant to TCR beta V- and J-gene trimming.

With 60 Vbeta and 13 Jbeta primers, the PCR was carried out. Here immunoSEQ multiplex PCR was the method, and the copy in TCRdb shows in-frame clones only, minus some. Of hundreds of thousands of clones in the sample, about 80% were seen once. The sample taken for sequencing was PBMCs. This chain uses TRBV7-9 with TRBJ1-5; D is ambiguous. This clonotype originated in a man aged 35 to 55 in good health and CMV-seropositive. CDR3 in amino acids: CASSPSGFSNQPQHF. The CDR3, as DNA: TGTGCCAGCAGCCCATCGGGGTTTAGCAATCAGCCCCAGCATTTT.